Listed below are T cell receptor beta chains from one sample, sequenced in a study of response to subunit inactivated influenza vaccine. TCRdb fed the RT-PCR reads into MiXCR, producing one record per CDR3 protein. The data show over 800,000 distinct CDR3 sequences, 21% seen once. The specimen was PBMCs from blood, collected roughly 5 days after vaccination. The source is a man aged 50-59 years who received an inactivated influenza vaccine. Both conserved end residues are trimmed from each CDR3. The D gene is left open where the match is weak.

cdr3_aa d_call v_call
ASSRRTSGNPYSSYEQY TRBD2 TRBV7-8
ASTLSSGGLLETQY TRBD2 TRBV7-6
ASSLGPRELVQYNEQF . TRBV11-1
ASSESGQVYGYT TRBD1 TRBV2
ASSALDGNEQF . TRBV2
ASRVAGGPEKLF . TRBV12-3/TRBV12-4
ASSPNRLTQY . TRBV11-3
ASSPPRGTTETQY . TRBV7-9
ASSPGTSGGALNEQF TRBD2 TRBV12-3/TRBV12-4
SARDRDWSNEKLF . TRBV20-1
ASSLFGGTLSGANVLT TRBD2 TRBV27
ASSQWQRQSYYGYT . TRBV12-3/TRBV12-4
ASSLAGRNSPLH . TRBV12-3/TRBV12-4
ASSQGGGGNTQY . TRBV4-3
SVAGEHSYEQY . TRBV29-1
ASSYSEHQETQY . TRBV6-5
ASSSDNEAF . TRBV7-6
SVRDGGNTIY . TRBV29-1
SVDLGTNYNEQF . TRBV29-1
ASSYAKAGELF . TRBV7-2
ATSRAYGEAF . TRBV15
ASSSHTGFRETQY . TRBV6-2/TRBV6-3
AIRRQGPTYEQY TRBD1 TRBV10-3
ASSQGTSGGLNEQF TRBD2 TRBV7-9
ASSLNSGRGAGELF TRBD2 TRBV5-1
ASSQDGAGEQF . TRBV3-1
ASSPLRSGGSRIQY . TRBV28
ASSLARDSKETQY TRBD1 TRBV5-1
ASRPLAGVSNEQF TRBD2 TRBV6-2/TRBV6-3
ASSIETPGASYNEQF . TRBV6-9
ASSSTPISGSRTDTQY TRBD2 TRBV7-3
ASSVATGQNYEQY TRBD1 TRBV9
ASSQTEELNTGELF . TRBV4-2
ASSYLAGGRTDTQY TRBD2 TRBV6-2/TRBV6-3
ASSTDRGGNSPLH TRBD1 TRBV2
ASTLGGSNQPQH . TRBV12-3/TRBV12-4
SASSPAISYNEQF . TRBV20-1
ASSTETYEQY . TRBV5-1
ASSLFPGSSYEQY . TRBV27
ASSTTIAGEGINEQF TRBD2 TRBV6-1
SAVPYTDTQY . TRBV20-1
AISDPGQSNQPQH . TRBV10-3
AISEPRASRLTQY . TRBV10-3
ASSSRAVYEQY . TRBV12-3/TRBV12-4